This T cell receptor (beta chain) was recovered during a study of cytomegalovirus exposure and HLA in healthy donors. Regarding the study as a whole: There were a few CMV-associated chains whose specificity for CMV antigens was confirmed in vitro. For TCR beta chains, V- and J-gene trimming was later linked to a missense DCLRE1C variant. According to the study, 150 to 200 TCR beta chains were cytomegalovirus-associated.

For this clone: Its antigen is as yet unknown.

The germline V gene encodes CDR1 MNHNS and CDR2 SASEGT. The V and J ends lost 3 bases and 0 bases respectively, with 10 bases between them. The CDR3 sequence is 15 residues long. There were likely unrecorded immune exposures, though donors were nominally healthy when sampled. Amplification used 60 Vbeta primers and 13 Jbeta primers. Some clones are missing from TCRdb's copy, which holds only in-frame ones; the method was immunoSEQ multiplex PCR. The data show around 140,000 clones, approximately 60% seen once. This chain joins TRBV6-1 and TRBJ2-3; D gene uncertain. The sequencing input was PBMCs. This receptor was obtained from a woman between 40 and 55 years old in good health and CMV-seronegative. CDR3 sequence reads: CASSERATSTDTQYF. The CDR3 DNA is TGTGCCAGCAGTGAGCGAGCGACTAGCACAGATACGCAGTATTTT.